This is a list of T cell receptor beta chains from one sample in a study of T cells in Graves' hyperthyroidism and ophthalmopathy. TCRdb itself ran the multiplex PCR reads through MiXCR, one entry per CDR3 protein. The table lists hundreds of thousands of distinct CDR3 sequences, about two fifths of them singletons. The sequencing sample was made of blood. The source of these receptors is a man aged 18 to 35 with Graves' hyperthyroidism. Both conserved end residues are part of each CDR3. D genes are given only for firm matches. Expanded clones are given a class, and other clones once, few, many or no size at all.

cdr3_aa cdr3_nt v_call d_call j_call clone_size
CAISGNSPTTDTQYF TGTGCCATCAGTGGGAACAGCCCGACCACAGATACGCAGTATTTT TRBV10-3 - TRBJ2-3 -
CASSLEGFSYGYTF TGTGCCAGCAGCTTGGAAGGGTTCAGCTATGGCTACACCTTC TRBV5-4 - TRBJ1-2 -
CAISSGGNQPQHF TGTGCCATTTCCTCGGGTGGCAATCAGCCCCAGCATTTT TRBV10-3 - TRBJ1-5 many
CASRQGGSPNYGYTF TGTGCCAGTAGACAAGGTGGCTCACCCAACTATGGCTACACCTTC TRBV2 - TRBJ1-2 many
CASSPEGLVNQPQHF TGTGCCAGCAGCCCAGAAGGTTTGGTCAATCAGCCCCAGCATTTT TRBV9 - TRBJ1-5 -
CASSIEPGPDTGELFF TGTGCCAGTAGTATAGAGCCAGGCCCGGACACCGGGGAGCTGTTTTTT TRBV19 - TRBJ2-2 -
CASSFYICSASPLGKGTEAFF - TRBV5-1 - TRBJ1-1 -
CASTLQGAGTEAFF TGCGCCAGCACACTACAGGGCGCGGGCACTGAAGCTTTCTTT TRBV5-1 - TRBJ1-1 few
CASSPLREDYEQYF TGTGCCAGCAGTCCTCTGCGGGAGGACTACGAGCAGTACTTC TRBV19 TRBD2 TRBJ2-7 -
CATSSRVEGPSSPLHF TGTGCCACCAGCTCAAGAGTGGAGGGACCGAGTTCACCCCTCCACTTT TRBV15 - TRBJ1-6 many
CASSLRAAEDEQYF TGCGCCAGCAGTCTTCGTGCAGCTGAGGACGAGCAGTACTTC TRBV7-9 - TRBJ2-7 -
CASSARDSPSYEQYF TGTGCCAGCAGCGCCCGGGACAGTCCTTCCTACGAGCAGTACTTC TRBV9 TRBD1 TRBJ2-7 -
CASRDAFVSQPQHF TGTGCCAGCAGGGACGCCTTTGTTAGTCAGCCCCAGCATTTT TRBV2 - TRBJ1-5 many
CASSPTMRNNSPLHF TGTGCCAGCAGCCCGACAATGAGGAATAATTCACCCCTCCACTTT TRBV5-6 - TRBJ1-6 few
CASSLGERMNTEAFF TGTGCCAGCAGCTTGGGGGAACGGATGAACACTGAAGCTTTCTTT TRBV11-3 - TRBJ1-1 -
CASSWAAYEQYF TGTGCCAGCAGTTGGGCAGCCTACGAGCAGTACTTC TRBV6-5 - TRBJ2-7 -
CATGASRQETQYF TGTGCCACCGGAGCCAGCCGCCAAGAGACCCAGTACTTC TRBV10-3 - TRBJ2-5 -
CASSPISTDTQYF TGTGCCAGCAGCCCCATAAGCACAGATACGCAGTATTTT TRBV2 - TRBJ2-3 -
CSVHVGGGELFF TGCAGCGTTCACGTAGGGGGCGGGGAGCTGTTTTTT TRBV29-1 - TRBJ2-2 many
CASSVGGGLSNSPLHF TGTGCCAGCAGCGTAGGTGGGGGCTTAAGTAATTCACCCCTCCACTTT TRBV2 - TRBJ1-6 -
CASKGQGAPEQYF TGCGCCAGCAAGGGGCAGGGGGCACCCGAGCAGTACTTC TRBV5-1 TRBD1 TRBJ2-7 -
CASKGQGYTEAFF TGTGCCAGCAAGGGACAGGGATACACTGAAGCTTTCTTT TRBV28 TRBD1 TRBJ1-1 few
CSATTGMGYEQYF TGCAGTGCTACAACAGGGATGGGCTACGAGCAGTACTTC TRBV20-1 - TRBJ2-7 many
CASSIGAGYTF TGTGCCAGTAGTATAGGAGCTGGCTACACCTTC TRBV19 - TRBJ1-2 many
CASSEGNSNQPQHF TGTGCCAGCAGTGAAGGCAACAGCAATCAGCCCCAGCATTTT TRBV6-1 - TRBJ1-5 many
CASGNVGGRAYEQYF TGTGCCAGCGGCAATGTGGGGGGGCGGGCCTACGAGCAGTACTTC TRBV11-2 - TRBJ2-7 -
CSARGTRDDYEQYF TGCAGTGCTAGAGGGACTAGAGACGATTACGAGCAGTACTTC TRBV20-1 TRBD2 TRBJ2-7 -
CASSLDLIEQYF TGTGCCAGCAGCTTGGATCTAATCGAGCAGTACTTC TRBV5-4 - TRBJ2-7 -
CASSETGIQTQYF TGCGCCAGCAGCGAAACAGGGATTCAGACCCAGTACTTC TRBV5-1 - TRBJ2-5 few
CASSPGTSVRETQYF TGTGCCAGCAGCCCTGGGACTAGCGTCCGAGAGACCCAGTACTTC TRBV7-6 TRBD2 TRBJ2-5 many
CASSPRFADEKLFF TGTGCCAGCAGCCCCCGGTTCGCTGATGAAAAACTGTTTTTT TRBV3-1 - TRBJ1-4 -
CASSQDRDRSPWF TGCGCCAGCAGCCAAGATCGGGACAGGTCACCATGGTTT TRBV4-3 TRBD1 TRBJ1-1 -
CASAWDRRGTEAFF TGTGCCAGCGCCTGGGACAGGAGGGGCACTGAAGCTTTCTTT TRBV2 TRBD1 TRBJ1-1 -
CASSQGRGAGQPQHF TGCGCCAGCAGCCAAGGAAGGGGGGCAGGACAGCCCCAGCATTTT TRBV4-1 - TRBJ1-5 few
CASSIQGQPQHF TGTGCCAGCAGCATACAGGGGCAGCCCCAGCATTTT TRBV7-2 TRBD1 TRBJ1-5 many
CASSPWDRPRVYTF TGTGCCAGCAGCCCCTGGGACCGCCCGCGTGTCTACACCTTC TRBV5-6 - TRBJ1-2 -
CASLGANEQYF TGTGCCAGCCTGGGGGCCAACGAGCAGTACTTC TRBV27 - TRBJ2-7 -
CASTLGGGDTEAFF TGTGCCAGCACCCTTGGTGGGGGGGACACTGAAGCTTTCTTT TRBV6-1 - TRBJ1-1 -
CSLRSGSVADTQYF TGCAGCCTTCGTAGCGGGAGTGTCGCAGATACGCAGTATTTT TRBV29-1 TRBD2 TRBJ2-3 few
CASRGTAESQYF TGTGCCAGCAGGGGGACGGCAGAGTCCCAGTACTTC TRBV6-5 - TRBJ2-5 -
CSVGPVDGYTFGEKLFF - TRBV29-1 - TRBJ1-4 -
CSASPGTGDVFGYTF TGCAGTGCTTCCCCCGGGACAGGGGATGTGTTTGGCTACACCTTC TRBV20-1 TRBD1 TRBJ1-2 many
CASSRDPGQGRAEQYF TGTGCCAGCAGCCGGGATCCGGGACAGGGGAGGGCCGAGCAGTACTTC TRBV14 TRBD1 TRBJ2-7 -
CSEKGSGGTDTQYF TGCAGCGAAAAAGGCAGTGGAGGAACAGATACGCAGTATTTT TRBV29-1 - TRBJ2-3 few
CASSQDPPPGHKDTEAFF TGTGCCAGCAGCCAAGATCCTCCGCCAGGGCACAAGGACACTGAAGCTTTCTTT TRBV7-9 - TRBJ1-1 -
CASSRTSGSREQYF TGTGCCAGCAGCCGGACTAGCGGGAGTCGCGAGCAGTACTTC TRBV7-9 TRBD2 TRBJ2-7 few
CASSLSTGRETQYF TGTGCCAGCAGCTTAAGCACGGGGCGGGAGACCCAGTACTTC TRBV7-9 - TRBJ2-5 -
CASSQDQPLAGPNTEAFF TGCGCCAGCAGCCAAGATCAACCCTTGGCAGGTCCGAACACTGAAGCTTTCTTT TRBV7-2 - TRBJ1-1 few
CASTPGVGRVNTEAFF TGCGCCAGCACCCCGGGGGTGGGGCGGGTGAACACTGAAGCTTTCTTT TRBV5-1 - TRBJ1-1 few
CASSLLEGEKLFF TGTGCCAGCAGCCTTTTAGAGGGTGAAAAACTGTTTTTT TRBV14 - TRBJ1-4 few
CASSQGQGDHEQYF TGTGCCAGCAGCCAGGGTCAGGGAGACCACGAGCAGTACTTC TRBV7-9 - TRBJ2-7 few
CASSSELTGASAFF TGTGCCAGCAGTTCCGAGTTAACAGGGGCGTCAGCTTTCTTT TRBV10-3 TRBD1 TRBJ1-1 -
CSVELGLAGGAYEQYF TGCAGCGTTGAACTGGGACTAGCGGGAGGAGCCTACGAGCAGTACTTC TRBV29-1 TRBD2 TRBJ2-7 many
CASSLGDGPHTGELFF TGTGCCAGCAGCTTGGGCGACGGGCCCCACACCGGGGAGCTGTTTTTT TRBV5-4 - TRBJ2-2 -
CSVAVVSGNTIYF TGCAGCGTTGCCGTGGTCTCTGGAAACACCATATATTTT TRBV29-1 - TRBJ1-3 many
CASSPHAGTLSSYEQYF TGTGCCAGCAGCCCTCATGCGGGGACCCTGAGCTCCTACGAGCAGTACTTC TRBV10-3 - TRBJ2-7 -